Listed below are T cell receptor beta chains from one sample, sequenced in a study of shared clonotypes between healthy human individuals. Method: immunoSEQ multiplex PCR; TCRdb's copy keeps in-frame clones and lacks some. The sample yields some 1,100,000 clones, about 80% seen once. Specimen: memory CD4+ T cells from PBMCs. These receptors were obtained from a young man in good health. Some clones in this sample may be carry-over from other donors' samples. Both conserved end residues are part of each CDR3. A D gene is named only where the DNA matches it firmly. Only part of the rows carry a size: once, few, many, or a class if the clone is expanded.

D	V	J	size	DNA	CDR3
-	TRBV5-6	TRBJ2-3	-	TGTGCCAGCAGCGTGGGACCGTCGGGGGGCACAGATACGCAGTATTTT	CASSVGPSGGTDTQYF
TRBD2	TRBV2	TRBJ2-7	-	TGTGCCAGCAGTGGACTAGCGGCGACTTACGAGCAGTACTTC	CASSGLAATYEQYF
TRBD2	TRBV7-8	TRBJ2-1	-	TGTGCCAGCAGCTACGACCGACTAGCGGGAGATGAGCAGTTCTTC	CASSYDRLAGDEQFF
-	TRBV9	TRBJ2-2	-	TGTGCCAGCGGCGGCACTAGGGGTACCGGGGAGCTGTTTTTT	CASGGTRGTGELFF
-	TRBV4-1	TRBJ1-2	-	TGCGCCAGCAGCCGAGTGAACTCACCTTCTTATGGCTACACCTTC	CASSRVNSPSYGYTF
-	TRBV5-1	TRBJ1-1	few	TGCGCCAGCAGTATGTCGAGGGGGAACACTGAAGCTTTCTTT	CASSMSRGNTEAFF
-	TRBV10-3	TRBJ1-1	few	TGTGCCACCCTAAGCCGGGACGAAGCTTTCTTT	CATLSRDEAFF
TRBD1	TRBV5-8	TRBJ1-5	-	TGTGCCAGCAGCTTCCGCGGGGCAGGGGGCTACAATCAGCCCCAGCATTTT	CASSFRGAGGYNQPQHF
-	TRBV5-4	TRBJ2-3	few	TGTGCCAGCAGCTTGGATCCTAGCGTAGGGACAGATACGCAGTATTTT	CASSLDPSVGTDTQYF
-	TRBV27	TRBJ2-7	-	TGTGCCAGCAGTTCTACACTACTGACAGGACAACGGGGCTACGAGCAGTACTTC	CASSSTLLTGQRGYEQYF
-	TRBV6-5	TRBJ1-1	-	TGTGCCAGCAGTTACTCGATGGGTTATGACACTGAAGCTTTCTTT	CASSYSMGYDTEAFF
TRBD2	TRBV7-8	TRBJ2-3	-	TGTGCCAGCAGCTTCTTAGCGGGAGGTCTAACAGATACGCAGTATTTT	CASSFLAGGLTDTQYF
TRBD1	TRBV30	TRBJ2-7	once	TGTGCCTGGAGTGGATCAGGGGGCTACGAGCAGTACTTC	CAWSGSGGYEQYF
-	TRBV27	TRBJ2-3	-	TGTGCCAGCAGTTCGAGGGGCACAGATACGCAGTATTTT	CASSSRGTDTQYF
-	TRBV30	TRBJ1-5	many	TGTGCCTGGAGTTTAGGGGGTCGGCAGCCCCAGCATTTT	CAWSLGGRQPQHF
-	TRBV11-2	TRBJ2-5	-	TGTGCCAGCAGCCACGGACAGTACCAAGAGACCCAGTACTTC	CASSHGQYQETQYF
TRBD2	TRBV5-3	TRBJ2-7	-	TGTGCCAGAAGTACAGGGACTAGCGGGAGACGGGGTATAGGCGAGCAGTACTTC	CARSTGTSGRRGIGEQYF